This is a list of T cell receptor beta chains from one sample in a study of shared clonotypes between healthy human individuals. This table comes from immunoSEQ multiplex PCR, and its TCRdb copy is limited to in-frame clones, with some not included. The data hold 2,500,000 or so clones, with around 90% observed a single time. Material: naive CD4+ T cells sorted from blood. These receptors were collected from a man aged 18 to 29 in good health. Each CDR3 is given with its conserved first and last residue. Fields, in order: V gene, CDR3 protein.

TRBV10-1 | CASSPGPNTGELFF
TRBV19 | CASSIKYSNEKLFF
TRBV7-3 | CASSLMGQGTGELFF
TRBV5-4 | CASSLDGVSYNEQFF
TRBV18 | CASSPKAAITDTQYF
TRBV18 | CASSPTISNYEQYF
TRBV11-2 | CASSLDKGTGELFF
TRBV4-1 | CASSPEGTNYGYTF
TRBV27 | CASSLTPSSSYNSPLHF
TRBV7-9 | CASSYRDQPQHF
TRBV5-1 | CASSSGTLTDTQYF
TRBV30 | CAWKGNPAGEKLFF
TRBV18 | CASSPLRETSYEQYF
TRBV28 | CASSAADNQETQYF
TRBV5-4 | CASSRGGAGKETQYF
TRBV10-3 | CAISDSNEQFF
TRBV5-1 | CASSPGRSYEQYF
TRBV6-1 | CASSEMGQFSGNTIYF
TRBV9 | CASSVGQGAKTGELFF
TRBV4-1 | CASSQDKASGLKETQYF
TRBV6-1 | CASKGTLNSNQPQHF
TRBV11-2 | CASSLTGPLGDTQYF
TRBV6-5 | CASSYGRLAGQNEQYF
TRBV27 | CASRGAAEAFF
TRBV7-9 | CASSFLSYNEQFF
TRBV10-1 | CASSEARGLAGDNEQFF
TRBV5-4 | CASWKAGLPPDTQYF
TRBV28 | CASSSYRGALNTEAFF
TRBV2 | CASSVDRRIAFF
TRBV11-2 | CASSLDTIGARSSYEQYF
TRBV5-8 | CASRGGRETEAFF
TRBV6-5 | CASQGAMNTEAFF
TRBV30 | CAWSGGYEQYF
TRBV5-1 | CASSLAPRDRGPPQHF
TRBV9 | CASSVLASQETQYF
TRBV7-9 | CASREGVKETQYF